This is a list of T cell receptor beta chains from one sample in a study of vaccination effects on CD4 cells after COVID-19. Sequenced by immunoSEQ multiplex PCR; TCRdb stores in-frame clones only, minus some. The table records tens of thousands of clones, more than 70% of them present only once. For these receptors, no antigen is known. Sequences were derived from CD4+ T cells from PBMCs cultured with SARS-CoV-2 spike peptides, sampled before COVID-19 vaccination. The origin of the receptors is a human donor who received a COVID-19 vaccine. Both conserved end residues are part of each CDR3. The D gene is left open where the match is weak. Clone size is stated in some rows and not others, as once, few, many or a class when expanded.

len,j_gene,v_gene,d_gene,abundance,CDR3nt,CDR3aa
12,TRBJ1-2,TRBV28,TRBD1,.,TGTGCCGGCCGGGACAGGGCCTATGGCTACACCTTC,CAGRDRAYGYTF
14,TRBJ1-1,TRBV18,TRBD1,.,TGTGCCAGCTCACCGCGACAGGGGAACACTGAAGCTTTCTTT,CASSPRQGNTEAFF
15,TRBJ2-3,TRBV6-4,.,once,TGTGCCAGCAGTGTGGACCAGGGCCGCACAGATACGCAGTATTTT,CASSVDQGRTDTQYF
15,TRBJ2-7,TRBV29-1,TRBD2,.,TGCAGCGTTCGCGGACTAGCGGGGGCCACCTACGAGCAGTACTTC,CSVRGLAGATYEQYF
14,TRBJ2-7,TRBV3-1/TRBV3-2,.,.,TGTGCCAGCACCAAAAGGGGTGGCTCCTACGAGCAGTACTTC,CASTKRGGSYEQYF
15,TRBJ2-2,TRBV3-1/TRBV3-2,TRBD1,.,TGTGCCAGCAGTCCAAATACAGGGGGCGTGGGGGAGCTGTTTTTT,CASSPNTGGVGELFF
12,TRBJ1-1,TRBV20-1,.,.,TGCAGTGCGAGTGGGGGAGGCACTGAAGCTTTCTTT,CSASGGGTEAFF
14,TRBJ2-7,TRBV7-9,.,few,TGTGCCAGCAGCTTAAATGGTAGCCCCTACGAGCAGTACTTC,CASSLNGSPYEQYF
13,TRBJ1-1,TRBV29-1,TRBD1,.,TGCAGCGCTGGACAGGTCAACGGAGCTGAAGCTTTCTTT,CSAGQVNGAEAFF
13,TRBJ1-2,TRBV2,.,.,TGTGCCAGCAGTCGTACAGAAAACTATGGCTACACCTTC,CASSRTENYGYTF
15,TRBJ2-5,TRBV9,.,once,TGTGCCAGCAGCGTAGAGGGAGGCCTCCAAGAGACCCAGTACTTC,CASSVEGGLQETQYF
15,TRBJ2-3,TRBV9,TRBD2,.,TGTGCCAGCAGCGACCTAGCGGGGGGGCGAGATACGCAGTATTTT,CASSDLAGGRDTQYF
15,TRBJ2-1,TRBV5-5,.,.,TGTGCCAGCAGCCCCCGAAGTGGGGACGGGAATGAGCAGTTCTTC,CASSPRSGDGNEQFF
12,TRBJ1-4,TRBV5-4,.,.,TGTGCCAGCAGCCGCACTAATGAAAAACTGTTTTTT,CASSRTNEKLFF
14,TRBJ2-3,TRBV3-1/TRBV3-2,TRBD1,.,TGTGCCAGCAGCCAAACAGGGGGCTTAGATACGCAGTATTTT,CASSQTGGLDTQYF
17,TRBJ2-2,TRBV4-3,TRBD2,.,TGCGCCAGCAGCCAAGAGGGAGGGAAAGTGGGAACCGGGGAGCTGTTTTTT,CASSQEGGKVGTGELFF
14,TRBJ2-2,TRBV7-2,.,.,TGTGCCAGCAGCTTAGCCTTTACCACCGGGGAGCTGTTTTTT,CASSLAFTTGELFF
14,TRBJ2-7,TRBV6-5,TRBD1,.,TGTGCCAGCAGCCCGAGGACAGGGGGCTACGAGCAGTACTTC,CASSPRTGGYEQYF
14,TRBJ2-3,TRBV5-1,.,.,TGCGCCAGCAGCACCCACAGGGTAACAGATACGCAGTATTTT,CASSTHRVTDTQYF
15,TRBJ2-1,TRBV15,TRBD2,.,TGTGCCACCAGCGCTCATCCGGGACTAGCTGAAGAGCAGTTCTTC,CATSAHPGLAEEQFF
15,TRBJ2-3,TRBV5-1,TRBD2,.,TGCGCCAGCAGCGTGACTAGCGGTCCACAGGGTACGCAGTATTTT,CASSVTSGPQGTQYF
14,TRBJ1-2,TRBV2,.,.,TGTGCCAGCAGTGAAACAGGGACTGGCTATGGCTACACCTTC,CASSETGTGYGYTF
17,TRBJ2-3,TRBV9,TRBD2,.,TGTGCCAGCAGCGTAGGGGGTAGCGGGGGGGCAACCGATACGCAGTATTTT,CASSVGGSGGATDTQYF
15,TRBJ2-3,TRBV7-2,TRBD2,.,TGTGCCAGCAGCTTGCAAGCGGGGAACACAGATACGCAGTATTTT,CASSLQAGNTDTQYF
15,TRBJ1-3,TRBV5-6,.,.,TGTGCCAGCAGCTTTCGTAGTAACTCTGGAAACACCATATATTTT,CASSFRSNSGNTIYF
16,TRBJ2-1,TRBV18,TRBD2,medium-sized,TGTGCCAGCTCACCACCATCTAGCGGGGGGGCAAATGAGCAGTTCTTC,CASSPPSSGGANEQFF
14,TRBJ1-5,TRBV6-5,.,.,TGTGCCAGCAGGGTTGGGCGGGCGGGCCAGCCCCAGCATTTT,CASRVGRAGQPQHF
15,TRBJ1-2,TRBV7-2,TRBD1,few,TGTGCCAGCAGCTCCGCGGGACAGGGGCTATATGGCTACACCTTC,CASSSAGQGLYGYTF
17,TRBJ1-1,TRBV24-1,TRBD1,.,TGTGCCACCCACCCCGGGACAGGACCTAACGGGAACACTGAAGCTTTCTTT,CATHPGTGPNGNTEAFF
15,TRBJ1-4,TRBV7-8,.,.,TGTGCCAGCAGCCCGGTCGGGTCGGGGGCGGAAAAACTGTTTTTT,CASSPVGSGAEKLFF
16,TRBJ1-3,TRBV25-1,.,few,TGTGCCAGCACCCGAAAAGAGGCCTCATATGGAAACACCATATATTTT,CASTRKEASYGNTIYF
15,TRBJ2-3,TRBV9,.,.,TGTGCCAGCAGCGTCCTTGCCCACCGGGCAGATACGCAGTATTTT,CASSVLAHRADTQYF
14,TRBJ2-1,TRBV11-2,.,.,TGTGCCAGCAGCCCCCCCCCAGCCTACAATGAGCAGTTCTTC,CASSPPPAYNEQFF
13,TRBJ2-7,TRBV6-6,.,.,TGTGCCAGCAGCCAGACCTCCCTTTACGAGCAGTACTTC,CASSQTSLYEQYF
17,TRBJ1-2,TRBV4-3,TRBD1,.,TGCGCCAGCAGCCAAGAAAGCAGGGGGCTCGGGAACTATGGCTACACCTTC,CASSQESRGLGNYGYTF
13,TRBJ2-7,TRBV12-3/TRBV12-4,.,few,TGTGCCAGCAGAAATAGGGAGGTGGGGGAGCAGTACTTC,CASRNREVGEQYF
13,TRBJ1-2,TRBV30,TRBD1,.,TGTGCCTGGGGGACAGGGGCTCTCTATGGCTACACCTTC,CAWGTGALYGYTF
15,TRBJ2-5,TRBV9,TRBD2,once,TGTGCCAGCAGCCTCGGGGGGGGCCTTCAAGAGACCCAGTACTTC,CASSLGGGLQETQYF
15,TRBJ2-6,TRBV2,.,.,TGTGCCAGCAGCTCACACCGCTCTGGGGCCAACGTCCTGACTTTC,CASSSHRSGANVLTF
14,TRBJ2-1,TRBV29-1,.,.,TGCAGCGTTGTTCCGGGCAGCTCCTACAATGAGCAGTTCTTC,CSVVPGSSYNEQFF
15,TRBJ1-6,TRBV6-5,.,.,TGTGCCAGCAGTACCGACAGGAGTCCAAATTCACCCCTCCACTTT,CASSTDRSPNSPLHF
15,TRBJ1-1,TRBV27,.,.,TGTGCCAGCAGTTTATCGTACGGGGCCAACACTGAAGCTTTCTTT,CASSLSYGANTEAFF
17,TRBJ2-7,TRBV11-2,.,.,TGTGCCAGCAGCAGCTTGGTCGGGACAAGGAACCTCTACGAGCAGTACTTC,CASSSLVGTRNLYEQYF
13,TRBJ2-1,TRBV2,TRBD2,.,TGTGCCAGCAAAGAGCGGGGGGGCTATGAGCAGTTCTTC,CASKERGGYEQFF